The 10 T cell receptor beta chains presented below share a single source sample, sequenced in a study of control samples from healthy donors and cancer patients. The table came from immunoSEQ multiplex PCR; TCRdb's copy has only in-frame clones and leaves some out. Its clone listing holds 150,000 to 200,000 clones. The sequenced sample was blood. These receptors were obtained from a woman in her twenties or thirties in good health.

V is TRBV28 and J is TRBJ1-2; TRBD1 is a possible D gene (6 bases). This CDR3 comprises 14 residues. Germline CDR1 MDHEN, CDR2 SYDVKM. With 4 bases removed from V and 10 bases from J, the gap between germline ends came to 19 bases. Here the CDR3 reads CASSWGAEVDLYTF. The CDR3 DNA reads TGTGCCAGCAGTTGGGGGGCGGAGGTCGATCTCTACACCTTC.

This CDR3 is CARPGRSSGNTIYF. The DNA for the CDR3 is TGCGCCAGACCAGGACGGAGCTCTGGAAACACCATATATTTT. The chain uses TRBV4-3 and TRBJ1-3; D is uncertain. V lost 9 bases to trimming and J lost 0 bases, with 12 bases between them. CDR1 and CDR2 from the germline V gene are LGHNA and YSLEER. The CDR3 spans 14 residues.

The chain has TRBV27 and TRBJ2-7, with D perhaps matching TRBD1 (6 bases). V lost 2 bases and J 1 base, leaving 6 bases between the germline ends. CDR3 length equals 13 residues. CDR1 and CDR2 (germline): MNHEY, SMNVEV (reference sequence). The CDR3 loop reads CASSLGQSYEQYF. CDR3 nucleotide sequence: TGTGCCAGCAGTTTAGGACAGTCCTACGAGCAGTACTTC.

The rearrangement joins TRBV7-9 to TRBJ1-5, with a possible D match to TRBD1 (6 bases). V lost 3 bases to trimming and J lost 9 bases, with 21 bases between them. The germline gives CDR1 SEHNR, CDR2 FQNEAQ (reference sequence). The CDR3 totals 16 residues. The CDR3 loop reads CASSLTGQHKIRPQHF. The CDR3 bases are TGTGCCAGCAGCTTGACTGGACAGCACAAAATCCGGCCCCAGCATTTT.

This rearrangement joins TRBV28 to TRBJ1-6, with 10 bases fitting TRBD1. CDR3 length: 15 residues. CDR1 is MDHEN, CDR2 SYDVKM, per germline. The ends lost 3 bases at V and 9 bases at J; junction bases unmatched: 5. The CDR3 reads CASSFAGTGASPLHF. CDR3 coding DNA: TGTGCCAGCAGTTTCGCCGGGACAGGGGCTTCACCCCTCCACTTT.

About this clone itself: The sample holds other DNA sequences that translate to the same CDR3. V usage is TRBV6-4 and J usage is TRBJ2-3; 7 bases line up with TRBD2. Looked up from germline, CDR1 is MRHNA and CDR2 is SNTAGT. CDR3 length: 15 amino acids. The junction had 4 bases not matched to a gene; V was cut back by 2 bases and J by 2 bases. CDR3 nucleotide sequence: TGTGCCAGCAGTGACGGGGGAGGGGACACAGATACGCAGTATTTT. Translating it yields CASSDGGGDTDTQYF.

The CDR3 sequence is CASSYNSQTGTEAFF. As DNA, the CDR3 is TGTGCCAGCAGTTACAATTCACAAACCGGCACTGAAGCTTTCTTT. The chain employs TRBV6-2 or TRBV6-3 and TRBJ1-1; D call uncertain. CDR1 and CDR2 (germline): MNHEY, SVGEGT. This CDR3 is built from 15 residues. Trimming left V 2 bases short and J 4 bases short, with 14 bases between.

The V and J genes are TRBV19 and TRBJ1-6; D ambiguous. CDR3 size: 17 residues. The germline V and J ends were trimmed by 3 bases and 0 bases, with 12 bases remaining between them. The V gene's germline CDR1 is LNHDA and CDR2 SQIVND (reference sequence). CDR3 amino acids: CASSIGKLSSYNSPLHF. The CDR3 DNA is TGTGCCAGTAGTATTGGAAAGTTAAGCTCCTATAATTCACCCCTCCACTTT. The full variable domain, completed using reference TRBV19 and TRBJ1-6, is DGGITQSPKYLFRKEGQNVTLSCEQNLNHDAMYWYRQDPGQGLRLIYYSQIVNDFQKGDIAEGYSVSREKKESFPLTVTSAQKNPTAFYLCASSIGKLSSYNSPLHFGNGTRLTVT.

This rearrangement joins TRBV18 to TRBJ1-5; TRBD1 might be the D (5 bases). This CDR3 has 15 amino acids. The ends were cut back, 4 bases at V and 3 bases at J, with 13 bases in the middle. Per the germline V gene, CDR1 is KGHSH and CDR2 is LQKENI. CDR3 protein: CASSQSSGFNQPQHF. The CDR3 coding sequence is TGTGCCAGCTCACAATCATCAGGGTTCAATCAGCCCCAGCATTTT.

This chain's CDR3 is CASSQRTGPGQPQHF. The CDR3 DNA follows: TGCGCCAGCAGCCAGAGGACAGGCCCCGGGCAGCCCCAGCATTTT. V gene TRBV4-3 combines with J gene TRBJ1-5, with TRBD1 matching over 7 bases. The CDR3 totals 15 residues. The V gene end was trimmed by 3 bases and the J gene end by 7 bases; junction bases not matched to a gene: 9. In germline, CDR1 is LGHNA, CDR2 YSLEER.